These 18 T cell receptor beta chains originate from one sample sequenced in a study of cytomegalovirus exposure and HLA in healthy donors. In the PCR, 60 Vbeta and 13 Jbeta primers were used. The repertoire was sequenced with immunoSEQ multiplex PCR; TCRdb's copy has only in-frame clones and lacks some. The data show some 39,000 clones, and the top ten clones hold 3% to 4%. The sequenced sample was PBMCs. Receptors were obtained from a woman aged 25 to 39 in good health and CMV-seropositive.

The rearrangement joins TRBV6-5 to TRBJ1-5, with TRBD1 matching 7 bases. The CDR3 runs to 16 residues. CDR1 MNHEY and CDR2 SVGAGI come from the germline V gene. J lost 0 bases, V lost 4 bases, and 6 bases had no gene match. The CDR3 here is CASSSRTGDSNQPQHF. CDR3 in DNA: TGTGCCAGCAGTTCTCGGACAGGAGATAGCAATCAGCCCCAGCATTTT.

The rearrangement uses TRBV6-4 and TRBJ2-1, with D maybe TRBD2 (6 bases). The germline CDR1 and CDR2 sequences are MRHNA and SNTAGT. This CDR3 is built from 16 residues. V lost 4 bases and J lost 5, with 18 bases in between. The CDR3 is CASSVQAGGGNNEQFF. The CDR3 bases are TGTGCCAGCAGTGTTCAAGCGGGTGGGGGTAACAATGAGCAGTTCTTC.

The rearrangement uses TRBV27 and TRBJ1-5; 9 bases line up with TRBD1. Per germline, CDR1 MNHEY and CDR2 SMNVEV (reference sequence). The length of the CDR3 is 14 residues. Trimming took 5 bases from V and 7 from J; bases not matched to a gene: 6. Written as DNA, the CDR3 is TGTGCCAGCAGTCAGGGACAGGGCAGGCAGCCCCAGCATTTT. Protein sequence: CASSQGQGRQPQHF.

J is TRBJ1-6 and V is TRBV30; 11 bases are shared with TRBD1. CDR3 length: 14 residues. Germline CDR1 is GTSNPN and CDR2 is SVGIG (reference sequence). The junction had 2 bases not matched to a gene; V was cut back by 1 base and J by 9 bases. The CDR3 loop reads CAWSGDRGVSPLHF. CDR3 nucleotide sequence: TGTGCCTGGAGTGGGGACAGGGGGGTTTCACCCCTCCACTTT.

This chain connects TRBV5-1 to TRBJ1-3; D is perhaps TRBD1 (5 bases). Per germline, CDR1 SGHRS and CDR2 YFSETQ. The CDR3 length is 18 residues. The V end lost 4 bases, the J end lost 0 bases, and 20 bases lay between the germline ends. Here the CDR3 reads CASSTIGLTALSGNTIYF. The CDR3 DNA is TGCGCCAGCAGCACTATCGGATTGACAGCCCTCTCTGGAAACACCATATATTTT. Full variable domain (outside the CDR3, taken from reference TRBV5-1 and TRBJ1-3): KAGVTQTPRYLIKTRGQQVTLSCSPISGHRSVSWYQQTPGQGLQFLFEYFSETQRNKGNFPGRFSGRQFSNSRSEMNVSTLELGDSALYLCASSTIGLTALSGNTIYFGEGSWLTVV.

The chain carries TRBV6-5 and TRBJ1-2, with 9 bases identical to TRBD1. Germline loops: CDR1 MNHEY, CDR2 SVGAGI. Trimming removed 2 bases from V and 8 bases from J; junction bases left unmatched: 6. CDR3 length equals 14 residues. In DNA form, the CDR3 reads TGTGCCAGCAGTTACAGGGGACAGGGAGGCGGCTACACCTTC. It translates to CASSYRGQGGGYTF.

J is TRBJ2-2 and V is TRBV14; no clear D gene. V was shortened by 8 bases and J by 2 bases, with 15 bases between the two germline ends. CDR3 length: 15 amino acids. CDR1 and CDR2 from the germline V gene are SGHDN and FVKESK. CDR3 sequence (DNA): TGTGCCAGCGCTCCACACCCCCGCAACACCGGGGAGCTGTTTTTT. Its protein product is CASAPHPRNTGELFF. The full variable domain, its missing parts supplied by reference TRBV14 and TRBJ2-2, is EAGVTQFPSHSVIEKGQTVTLRCDPISGHDNLYWYRRVMGKEIKFLLHFVKESKQDESGMPNNRFLAERTGGTYSTLKVQPAELEDSGVYFCASAPHPRNTGELFFGEGSRLTVL.

The gene calls are TRBV30 and TRBJ2-7, with TRBD1 matching 9 bases. The CDR3 covers 14 residues. V was pared by 8 bases and J by 3 bases, with 11 bases of the junction left unmatched. The germline CDR1 and CDR2 sequences are GTSNPN and SVGIG (reference sequence). CDR3 sequence: CAGINRDRVYEQYF. The CDR3 DNA sequence: TGTGCCGGAATTAACCGGGACAGGGTCTACGAGCAGTACTTC.

The chain has TRBV19 and TRBJ2-5, with 11 bases matching TRBD2. The CDR3 has 16 residues. The ends lost 5 bases at V and 3 bases at J; junction bases unmatched: 8. Germline V gene data show CDR1 as LNHDA and CDR2 as SQIVND (reference sequence). The CDR3 bases are TGTGCCAGTAGTCCCCATAGCGGGGGGGGAAAAGAGACCCAGTACTTC. Translating it yields CASSPHSGGGKETQYF.

The V call is TRBV5-4, the J call TRBJ2-5; D not resolved. Trimming left V 3 bases short and J 1 base short, with 10 bases between. The germline gives CDR1 SGHNT, CDR2 YYREEE (reference sequence). The CDR3 has 14 residues. The CDR3 DNA follows: TGTGCCAGCAGCTCCCGGCAGGCCCAAGAGACCCAGTACTTC. Translating gives CASSSRQAQETQYF.

This sequence joins TRBV7-9 and TRBJ2-5, with a possible D match to TRBD2 (5 bases). CDR3 length: 13 amino acids. V was clipped by 5 bases and J by 5 bases, with 12 bases between them. Germline V gene lookup returns CDR1 SEHNR and CDR2 FQNEAQ (reference sequence). The CDR3: CASSAKGEETQYF. The CDR3 DNA is TGTGCCAGCAGCGCAAAGGGAGAGGAGACCCAGTACTTC.

The chain joins TRBV4-2 to TRBJ2-3; 9 bases fit TRBD2. With V trimmed by 0 bases and J by 6 bases, 7 bases remained unmatched. The CDR3 extends over 16 amino acids. Germline CDR1 and CDR2: LGHNA and YNFKEQ. CDR3 in amino acids: CASSQEVASGADTQYF. As DNA, the CDR3 is TGTGCCAGCAGCCAAGAGGTCGCTAGCGGGGCTGATACGCAGTATTTT.

The chain has TRBV28 and TRBJ1-6; D ambiguous. Trimming removed 6 bases from V and 8 bases from J, with 17 bases in between. Germline CDR1 reads MDHEN; CDR2 reads SYDVKM. This CDR3 region has 15 residues. Here the CDR3 reads CASSAPGPRDSPLHF. Here the CDR3 DNA reads TGTGCCAGCAGCGCACCGGGTCCCCGGGATTCACCCCTCCACTTT.

The V gene is TRBV2, the J gene TRBJ2-1, with 8 nucleotides matching TRBD2. There are 16 residues in the CDR3. Germline values: CDR1 SNHLY, CDR2 FYNNEI. With V trimmed by 4 bases and J by 0 bases, 5 bases remained unmatched. The DNA for the CDR3 is TGTGCCAGCAGTGCATCGGCGGGGGGCTCCTACAATGAGCAGTTCTTC. Its protein product is CASSASAGGSYNEQFF.

The rearrangement joins TRBV19 to TRBJ2-1, with TRBD1 matching 9 bases. The V segment lost 6 bases and the J segment 2 bases; nucleotides outside the gene matches: 5. CDR3 length: 15 amino acids. Germline V gives CDR1 LNHDA, CDR2 SQIVND (reference sequence). The CDR3 sequence is CASSSRQGAYNEQFF. The CDR3 DNA reads TGTGCCAGTAGCAGCCGACAGGGGGCCTACAATGAGCAGTTCTTC.

Here the CDR3 reads CASSDARGGETQYF. The CDR3 coding sequence is TGTGCCAGCAGTGATGCTAGGGGGGGGGAGACCCAGTACTTC. V usage is TRBV2 and J usage is TRBJ2-5; D is possibly TRBD2 (7 bases). CDR3 length: 14 amino acids. The ends were cut back, 3 bases at V and 5 bases at J, with 13 bases in the middle. CDR1 SNHLY and CDR2 FYNNEI come from the germline V gene.

The gene calls are TRBV19 and TRBJ1-3, with 9 bases fitting TRBD1. The V and J ends lost 4 bases and 2 bases, in that order; junction bases with no gene match: 3. This CDR3 region has 15 residues. Germline assignment: CDR1 LNHDA and CDR2 SQIVND (reference sequence). CDR3 coding DNA: TGTGCCAGTAGTAGATGGACAGGGGCTGGAAACACCATATATTTT. Translated: CASSRWTGAGNTIYF. The full variable domain, with the rest looked up from reference TRBV19 and TRBJ1-3, is DGGITQSPKYLFRKEGQNVTLSCEQNLNHDAMYWYRQDPGQGLRLIYYSQIVNDFQKGDIAEGYSVSREKKESFPLTVTSAQKNPTAFYLCASSRWTGAGNTIYFGEGSWLTVV.

This chain links TRBV7-9 with TRBJ1-1; D gene uncertain. V lost 5 bases to trimming and J lost 8 bases, with 9 bases between them. Germline loops: CDR1 SEHNR, CDR2 FQNEAQ (reference sequence). This CDR3 contains 11 residues. The CDR3: CASSPTYEAFF. The CDR3, as DNA: TGTGCCAGCAGCCCGACATACGAAGCTTTCTTT.